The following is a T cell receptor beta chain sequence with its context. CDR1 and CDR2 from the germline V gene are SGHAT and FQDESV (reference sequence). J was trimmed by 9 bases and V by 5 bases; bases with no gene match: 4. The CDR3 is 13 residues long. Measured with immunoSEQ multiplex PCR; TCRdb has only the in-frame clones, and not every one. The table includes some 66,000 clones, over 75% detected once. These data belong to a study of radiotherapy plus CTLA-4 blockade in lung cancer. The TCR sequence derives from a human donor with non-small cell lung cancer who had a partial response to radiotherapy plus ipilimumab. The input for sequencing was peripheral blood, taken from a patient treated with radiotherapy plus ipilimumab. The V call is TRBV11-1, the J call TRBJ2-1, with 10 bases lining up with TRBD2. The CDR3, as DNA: TGTGCCAGCAGCACGGGACTAGCGATTGAGCAGTTCTTC. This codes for CASSTGLAIEQFF.